This T cell receptor (beta chain) is from a study of tumor and adjacent non-tumor tissue in lung cancer (dated by TCRdb to 2016 to 2018). About the full investigation: Of the cohort, more than ten patients had adenocarcinoma, 2 had squamous cell carcinoma and 1 had small cell lung cancer. Among the approximately 15 patients, ages ranged from roughly 31 to 76 years, 10 were men and 5 were women, and disease was TNM stage I to III. Approximately 31 paired specimens, one tumor and one normal lung sample per patient, were profiled by TCRbeta CDR3 sequencing. Using bulk TCRbeta repertoires from over twelve lung cancer patients, the study set lung tumor tissue side by side with matched distant non-tumor lung tissue. Sequencing generated a total of 125,075,908 productive TCRbeta reads, averaging roughly 4.2 million reads per sample. General findings and caveats noted by the study authors: Peripheral blood was not sequenced, so blood TCRbeta repertoires were not examined in the lung cancer patients of the study. Only around 16 patients were in the cohort, and the authors stated that larger samples and more detailed clinical data are needed. The sequencing platform is not named in the methods, and unique molecular identifiers are not mentioned. A significantly larger cumulative share of the repertoire was made up by the top 100 clones in normal lung than in tumor tissue. TCR diversity (inverse Simpson) was significantly higher in tumor than in normal lung tissue (roughly 430 vs 170, P = 0.0075, Mann-Whitney U test). TCR diversity was significantly higher in younger patients, and greater tumor TCR diversity was associated with shorter overall survival and shorter disease-free survival.

RNA was extracted from bulk unsorted tissue and checked for quality with a NanoDrop ND-1000 and an Agilent 2100. For the normal lung samples, distant non-tumor tissue was collected more than 3 cm away from the tumor edge. The donors were newly diagnosed lung cancer patients admitted for thoracic surgery in China from August to November 2014 who had not received prior chemotherapy. Patients who had received previous radiotherapy or chemotherapy, or who had another concurrent cancer, were excluded from the study. Surgical tissue pieces of about 1-2.3 cm3 were preserved in RNAlater solution and were kept at -80 degrees C until use. The library relied on multiplex PCR. Sequencer: Illumina HiSeq 2500. TCRbeta libraries were constructed through three rounds of nested PCR with primers (Table S4) according to protocols modified from ARM-PCR. Before sequencing, PCR products of 200-500 bp were excised from the gel and purified with the QIAquick gel extraction kit. From the authors' description of their analysis: Reads were cleaned with Trimmomatic, merged with FLASH into complete CDR3 sequences, and assigned to V(D)J germline segments with MiTCR. Clonal diversity was computed as the inverse Simpson's index with VDJtools. Productive reads were defined as in-frame sequences without a premature stop codon. The public reads were reanalyzed by TCRdb: fastp trimming at Q25, MiXCR alignment, in-frame beta chains only. CDR3 protein sequences are deduplicated, and each keeps its most common genes and DNA. The V and J calls follow TCRdb's processing rather than the paper's. This sample holds about 80,000 distinct CDR3 sequences; roughly 80% were observed only once. The ten largest account for about 51% of the sample.

In the case of this clonotype: Its antigen specificity is not known. The junction shows a germline mismatch at one end, possibly a read error.

The CDR3 covers 14 residues, taking in both the cysteine and the phenylalanine. Only CDR3 DNA is held: 42 bases, read in frame from base 1. The germline V gene (reference sequence) supplies CDR1 SGHNT and CDR2 YYREEE. The sequence is built from TRBV5-4 and TRBJ2-7, with the D gene not confidently named. The clonotype comes from a man between 60 and 75 years old with non-small cell lung cancer. What was sequenced was distant non-tumor lung tissue. CDR3 loop: CGSSFGPLSYEQYF. The nucleotides are TGTGGCAGCAGCTTCGGGCCCTTGAGTTACGAGCAGTACTTC.